Below are 21 T cell receptor beta chains sequenced from a single sample in a study of shared clonotypes between healthy human individuals. Some clones are missing from TCRdb's copy, which holds only in-frame ones; the method was immunoSEQ multiplex PCR. The sample has under 2,500,000 clones, 95% seen once. Sequencing was done on a sample of naive CD4+ T cells sorted from blood. Specified subset: CD45RA+ positively selected. The receptors here all came from a man younger than 35 in good health.

CDR3: CASSNRPGGANEKLFF. CDR3 in DNA: TGCGCCAGCAGCAACCGTCCCGGTGGGGCTAATGAAAAACTGTTTTTT. The rearrangement links TRBV5-1 to TRBJ1-4; D unresolved. The CDR3 has 16 residues. CDR1 and CDR2 from the germline V gene are SGHRS and YFSETQ. V shed 4 bases and J shed 3 bases, with 16 bases lying between them.

This chain uses TRBV5-4 with TRBJ2-1; D call uncertain. V dropped 1 base and J dropped 0 bases, with 11 bases sitting between them. The CDR3 sequence is 16 residues long. Germline values: CDR1 SGHNT, CDR2 YYREEE (reference sequence). The chain's CDR3 is CASSLIRVSSYNEQFF. CDR3 in DNA: TGTGCCAGCAGCTTGATACGCGTAAGCTCCTACAATGAGCAGTTCTTC.

The chain employs TRBV28 and TRBJ1-5; perhaps TRBD1 as D (6 bases). CDR3 length equals 14 residues. Trimming removed 5 bases from V and 4 bases from J, with 12 bases in between. Germline assignment: CDR1 MDHEN and CDR2 SYDVKM. CDR3 DNA: TGTGCCAGCAGTCGGGACATCGGAAATCAGCCCCAGCATTTT. Its protein is CASSRDIGNQPQHF.

The J gene is TRBJ1-5, the V gene TRBV10-2; possibly TRBD1 for D (6 bases). This CDR3 contains 13 residues. With 6 bases removed from V and 5 bases from J, the gap between germline ends came to 11 bases. Germline assignment: CDR1 WSHSY and CDR2 SAAADI. CDR3 in DNA: TGCGCCAGCAGCGGAAACAGGGATCAGCCCCAGCATTTT. It translates to CASSGNRDQPQHF.

The chain is built from TRBV6-5 and TRBJ1-4; D ambiguous. Trimming took off 2 bases at V and 0 bases at J, with 10 bases between the two ends. Germline V gene sequence: CDR1 MNHEY, CDR2 SVGAGI. CDR3 length: 16 amino acids. CDR3 nucleotide sequence: TGTGCCAGCAGTTACGAGCCGGCAACAACTAATGAAAAACTGTTTTTT. Protein: CASSYEPATTNEKLFF.

The chain is built from TRBV29-1 and TRBJ2-7; D tentatively reads TRBD1 or TRBD2 (5 bases each). CDR1 is SQVTM, CDR2 ANQGSEA, per germline. This CDR3 is built from 14 residues. V lost 1 base to trimming and J lost 4 bases, with 14 bases between them. CDR3 sequence: CSVEVGRDPYEQYF. The CDR3 DNA reads TGCAGCGTTGAAGTCGGCAGGGACCCTTACGAGCAGTACTTC.

J is TRBJ2-5 and V is TRBV6-1, with D perhaps TRBD1 (6 bases). There are 14 residues in the CDR3. Germline V gene lookup returns CDR1 MNHNS and CDR2 SASEGT. Trimming left V 5 bases short and J 5 bases short, with 15 bases between. The DNA of the CDR3 is TGTGCCAGCAGTCTTACAGGGAATGGCGAGACCCAGTACTTC. Translating it yields CASSLTGNGETQYF.

Regarding this clone: Different DNA sequences within this sample yield the same CDR3. The chain recombines TRBV30 with TRBJ2-3, with D unclear. CDR1 is GTSNPN and CDR2 is SVGIG in the germline V gene (reference sequence). This CDR3 is 10 amino acids long. Trimming removed 3 bases from V and 6 bases from J, with 4 bases in between. DNA of the CDR3: TGTGCCTGGAGCCGGGATACGCAGTATTTT. Translated: CAWSRDTQYF. Using reference TRBV30 and TRBJ2-3 for the parts outside the CDR3, the full variable domain is SQTIHQWPATLVQPVGSPLSLECTVEGTSNPNLYWYRQAAGRGLQLLFYSVGIGQISSEVPQNLSASRPQDRQFILSSKKLLLSDSGFYLCAWSRDTQYFGPGTRLTVL.

The J gene is TRBJ1-3, the V gene TRBV27; D is unresolved. The CDR3 length is 13 residues. Germline V lookup: CDR1 MNHEY, CDR2 SMNVEV (reference sequence). V was cut by 5 bases and J by 4 bases, with 9 bases left in between. The DNA for the CDR3 is TGTGCCAGCAGTCCCGGGCCCGGAAACACCATATATTTT. Encoded protein: CASSPGPGNTIYF.

The chain employs TRBV9 and TRBJ1-6, with D maybe TRBD1 (5 bases). V lost 0 bases to trimming and J lost 9 bases, with 16 bases between them. The CDR3 totals 16 residues. The V gene's germline CDR1 is SGDLS and CDR2 YYNGEE. CDR3 protein: CASSVGLLGGVSPLHF. The DNA of the CDR3 is TGTGCCAGCAGCGTAGGCCTTTTGGGGGGGGTTTCACCCCTCCACTTT.

V is TRBV5-1 and J is TRBJ1-6, with TRBD1 as a possible D gene (5 bases). CDR3 length: 16 amino acids. V was trimmed by 0 bases and J by 7 bases, leaving 14 bases between them. The germline CDR1 and CDR2 sequences are SGHRS and YFSETQ. CDR3 in amino acids: CASSLAGGTVNSPLHF. The CDR3 DNA is TGCGCCAGCAGCTTGGCCGGGGGGACGGTCAATTCACCCCTCCACTTT.

The chain joins TRBV5-1 to TRBJ2-4; D is possibly TRBD2 (5 bases). CDR1 SGHRS and CDR2 YFSETQ come from the germline V gene. This CDR3 is 13 amino acids long. V lost 3 bases and J 6 bases, leaving 10 bases between the germline ends. The CDR3: CASSWESGNIQYF. The CDR3 DNA reads TGCGCCAGCAGCTGGGAGTCAGGAAACATTCAGTACTTC.

CDR3 sequence (DNA): TGTGCCTCACAGGAATTTGCGGTAACAAAGGCAGATACGCAGTATTTT. Its protein product is CASQEFAVTKADTQYF. The V and J genes are TRBV27 and TRBJ2-3; D is possibly TRBD1 (5 bases). The CDR3 is 16 amino acids. Trimming removed 11 bases from V and 4 bases from J, with 25 bases in between. Germline CDR1 and CDR2: MNHEY and SMNVEV (reference sequence).

V and J are TRBV29-1 and TRBJ1-2, with D maybe TRBD1 (5 bases). The germline V gene has CDR1 SQVTM and CDR2 ANQGSEA. V lost 3 bases to trimming and J lost 4 bases, with 15 bases between them. The CDR3 spans 14 residues. The CDR3 DNA reads as TGCAGCGTTGACGGCGGGGGTGCTACCTATGGCTACACCTTC. It yields the protein CSVDGGGATYGYTF. Based on the CDR3 plus reference TRBV29-1 and TRBJ1-2, the full variable domain is SAVISQKPSRDICQRGTSLTIQCQVDSQVTMMFWYRQQPGQSLTLIATANQGSEATYESGFVIDKFPISRPNLTFSTLTVSNMSPEDSSIYLCSVDGGGATYGYTFGSGTRLTVV.

J is TRBJ2-1 and V is TRBV19, with D tentatively TRBD2 (6 bases). Germline V gene data show CDR1 as LNHDA and CDR2 as SQIVND (reference sequence). Between the trimmed V and J ends, which lost 3 bases and 0 bases, there was a span of 12 bases. This CDR3 spans 16 amino acids. CDR3 nucleotide sequence: TGTGCCAGTAGTATCATAGCGGACACCTCCTACAATGAGCAGTTCTTC. Protein: CASSIIADTSYNEQFF.

CDR3 nucleotides: TGTGCCAGCAGCTTGTGGTCTAGCGGGGCGTCTGGAGAGACCCAGTACTTC. This codes for CASSLWSSGASGETQYF. The rearrangement uses TRBV7-6 and TRBJ2-5; the match to TRBD2 covers 9 bases. The CDR3 runs 17 residues. V lost 3 bases, J lost 4 bases, and 12 bases stayed unmatched. CDR1 is SGHVS, CDR2 FNYEAQ, per germline. Full variable domain (missing parts from reference TRBV7-6 and TRBJ2-5): GAGVSQSPRYKVTKRGQDVALRCDPISGHVSLYWYRQALGQGPEFLTYFNYEAQQDKSGLPNDRFSAERPEGSISTLTIQRTEQRDSAMYRCASSLWSSGASGETQYFGPGTRLLVL.

The chain's CDR3 is CASSLKDRSRLTF. The CDR3 nucleotides read TGTGCCAGCAGTCTTAAGGACAGGTCTCGACTCACCTTC. The rearrangement links TRBV27 to TRBJ1-2; TRBD1 matches 7 bases. J lost 13 bases, V lost 5 bases, and 13 bases had no gene match. CDR3 length: 13 residues. Germline CDR1 MNHEY, CDR2 SMNVEV (reference sequence).

J is TRBJ2-7 and V is TRBV18, with D possibly being TRBD1 (7 bases). CDR3 size: 14 residues. Germline V lookup: CDR1 KGHSH, CDR2 LQKENI. The V and J ends lost 6 bases and 5 bases respectively, with 17 bases between them. The CDR3 is CASSRQGGFDEQYF. CDR3 DNA: TGTGCCAGCTCGCGACAGGGAGGTTTCGACGAGCAGTACTTC.

This clone was counted only a few times. This sequence joins TRBV29-1 and TRBJ2-3; 7 bases fit TRBD2. This CDR3 is 12 amino acids long. J was trimmed by 1 base and V by 5 bases; bases with no gene match: 0. Per germline, CDR1 SQVTM and CDR2 ANQGSEA. This CDR3 is CSVTSGTDTQYF. CDR3 DNA: TGCAGCGTTACTAGCGGCACAGATACGCAGTATTTT.

The chain employs TRBV2 and TRBJ1-6; 10 bases align to TRBD1. This CDR3 is 15 amino acids long. Germline-derived CDR1 and CDR2 are SNHLY and FYNNEI. The trim removed 6 bases at V and 5 bases at J, leaving 4 bases unmatched. The CDR3 region is CASSYGTGDNSPLHF. As DNA, the CDR3 is TGTGCCAGCAGCTACGGGACAGGGGATAATTCACCCCTCCACTTT. Filled out from reference TRBV2 and TRBJ1-6, the complete variable domain reads EPEVTQTPSHQVTQMGQEVILRCVPISNHLYFYWYRQILGQKVEFLVSFYNNEISEKSEIFDDQFSVERPDGSNFTLKIRSTKLEDSAMYFCASSYGTGDNSPLHFGNGTRLTVT.

The CDR3 nucleotides are TGTGCCAGCTCATCTCCCGGGACCCAGGGCGGTGAGCAGTTCTTC. Translation gives CASSSPGTQGGEQFF. This chain joins TRBV18 and TRBJ2-1, with D possibly being TRBD1 or TRBD2 (5 bases each). The germline V and J ends were trimmed by 5 bases and 9 bases, with 20 bases remaining between them. Germline V gives CDR1 KGHSH, CDR2 LQKENI. This CDR3 spans 15 amino acids.